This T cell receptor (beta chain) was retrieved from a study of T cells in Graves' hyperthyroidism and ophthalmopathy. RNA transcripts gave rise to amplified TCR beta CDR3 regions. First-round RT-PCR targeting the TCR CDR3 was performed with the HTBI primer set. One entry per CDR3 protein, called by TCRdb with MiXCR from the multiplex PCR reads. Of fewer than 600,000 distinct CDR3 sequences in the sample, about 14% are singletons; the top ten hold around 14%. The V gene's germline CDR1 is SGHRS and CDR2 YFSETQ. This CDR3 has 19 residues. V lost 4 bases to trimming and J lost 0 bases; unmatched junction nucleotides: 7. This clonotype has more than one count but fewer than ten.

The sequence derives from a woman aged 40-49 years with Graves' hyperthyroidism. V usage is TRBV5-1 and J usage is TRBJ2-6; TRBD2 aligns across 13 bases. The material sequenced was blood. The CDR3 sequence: CASSLRTSGSYSGANVLTF. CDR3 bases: TGCGCCAGCAGCCTCAGGACTAGCGGGAGCTACTCTGGGGCCAACGTCCTGACTTTC.